Shown below are 2 T cell receptor beta chains from a single sample sequenced in a study of control samples from healthy donors and cancer patients. TCRdb keeps only in-frame clones here, not all; method: immunoSEQ multiplex PCR. Of tens of thousands of clones in the sample, approximately 89% were seen once. Sequencing was performed on blood. All receptors derive from a man in his fifties in good health.

The chain employs TRBV12-5 and TRBJ2-3; D may be TRBD1 (5 bases). Germline values: CDR1 LGHNT, CDR2 FRNRAP. The V gene lost 2 bases and the J gene lost 5 bases, with 11 bases spanning the gap. The CDR3 consists of 14 residues. The CDR3 is CASGLRGREDTQYF. The CDR3 bases are TGTGCTAGTGGTTTGAGGGGTAGGGAAGATACGCAGTATTTT.

The rearrangement joins TRBV13 to TRBJ2-7; TRBD1 matches at 7 bases. Looked up from germline, CDR1 is PRHDT and CDR2 is FYEKMQ (reference sequence). V shed 5 bases, J shed 2 bases, and the junction held 6 bases outside the gene matches. The CDR3 covers 14 residues. The CDR3 loop is CASSLPGQPYEQYF. The DNA for the CDR3 is TGTGCCAGCAGCCTGCCGGGACAGCCCTACGAGCAGTACTTC.